Shown below are 19 T cell receptor beta chains from a single sample sequenced in a study of Ad26.COV2.S vaccination and SARS-CoV-2 variants (TCRdb year 2021). Libraries were built with the immunoSEQ multiplex PCR assay. Drawn from immuneACCESS, this table holds only the in-frame rearrangements with V and J called that TCRdb kept. Clones are partly lost; checked studies trace under half to an unresolved V gene and leave the rest unexplained. Counted in this sample were about 440,000 clones; 90% of them appeared once. The top ten hold approximately 4.5% of the sample. What this sample's treatment or condition label stands for: about 20 received Ad26.COV2.S at low or high dose, single or two shots; about 5 received placebo; per-sample allocation not given. For vaccine and placebo recipients, repertoires were sequenced using samples collected on day 63 after the first injection. Sequencing was performed on peripheral blood, taken in a trial of Ad26.COV2.S vaccine versus placebo. These receptors were taken from a person between 18 and 59 years old who received the Ad26.COV2.S COVID-19 vaccine or a placebo.

A single count supports this clone. CDR3 DNA: TGTGCCATCAGCCGGGGCGGGAGGAAGGAGACCCAGTACTTC. It yields the protein CAISRGGRKETQYF. The V call is TRBV10-3, the J call TRBJ2-5; 8 positions agree with TRBD2. CDR1 and CDR2 (germline): ENHRY, SYGVKD. The CDR3 runs to 14 residues. V lost 6 bases to trimming and J lost 5 bases; unmatched junction nucleotides: 8.

The J gene is TRBJ2-2, the V gene TRBV28; D remains unclear. The germline CDR1 and CDR2 sequences are MDHEN and SYDVKM. CDR3 length: 14 amino acids. V gave up 6 bases and J gave up 7 bases, with 15 bases separating them. The CDR3 loop reads CASSSGPTRGELFF. The DNA for the CDR3 is TGTGCCAGCAGCTCCGGGCCGACTCGCGGGGAGCTGTTTTTT. Drawing the rest from reference TRBV28 and TRBJ2-2, the complete variable domain is DVKVTQSSRYLVKRTGEKVFLECVQDMDHENMFWYRQDPGLGLRLIYFSYDVKMKEKGDIPEGYSVSREKKERFSLILESASTNQTSMYLCASSSGPTRGELFFGEGSRLTVL.

The CDR3 coding sequence is TGTGCCAGCAGCCTGCGGACAAGGGACGGCGAGCAGTACTTC. This encodes CASSLRTRDGEQYF. The chain carries TRBV4-2 and TRBJ2-7; D tentatively reads TRBD1 or TRBD2 (5 bases each). The CDR3 has 14 residues. The V end lost 4 bases, the J end lost 6 bases, and 16 bases lay between the germline ends. Germline CDR1 is LGHNA and CDR2 is YNFKEQ.

This sequence joins TRBV5-1 and TRBJ2-1, with no clear D. Germline CDR1 SGHRS, CDR2 YFSETQ. The CDR3 runs to 15 residues. The ends were cut back, 6 bases at V and 8 bases at J, with 21 bases in the middle. The CDR3 DNA sequence: TGCGCCAGCAATGAAGCGTCCCATCTACTGGATGAGCAGTTCTTC. This codes for CASNEASHLLDEQFF.

The chain combines TRBV5-5 with TRBJ1-3; D remains ambiguous. V shed 0 bases and J shed 1 base, with 11 bases lying between them. CDR3 length: 16 residues. The germline CDR1 and CDR2 sequences are SGHKS and YYEKEE (reference sequence). The CDR3 region is CASSLAPGGSGNTIYF. The DNA for the CDR3 is TGTGCCAGCAGCTTGGCCCCCGGTGGGTCTGGAAACACCATATATTTT.

This chain uses TRBV5-1 with TRBJ1-5, with D perhaps matching TRBD1 (6 bases). The CDR3 is 15 residues long. Germline CDR1 is SGHRS and CDR2 is YFSETQ. V was shortened by 0 bases and J by 3 bases, with 10 bases between the two germline ends. CDR3 protein: CASSLAGGLNQPQHF. In DNA form, the CDR3 reads TGCGCCAGCAGCTTGGCCGGGGGGCTCAATCAGCCCCAGCATTTT.

CDR3 nucleotide sequence: TGTGCCAGCAGTTACTCCGTTGACAGGATCGAACACGAGCAGTACTTC. It codes for CASSYSVDRIEHEQYF. The rearrangement joins TRBV6-6 to TRBJ2-7; tentative D call: TRBD1 (6 bases). The V end lost 0 bases, the J end lost 5 bases, and 17 bases lay between the germline ends. This CDR3 spans 16 amino acids. From germline, CDR1 is MNHNY and CDR2 SVGAGI (reference sequence).

The chain uses TRBV28 and TRBJ1-4; 8 nucleotides line up with TRBD1. This CDR3 comprises 15 residues. Unmatched junction bases numbered 4, after V lost 4 bases and J lost 3 bases. CDR1 and CDR2 from the germline V gene are MDHEN and SYDVKM. The CDR3 DNA is TGTGCCAGCAGTTCCAGGGGGCGGGCTAATGAAAAACTGTTTTTT. This encodes CASSSRGRANEKLFF.

The CDR3 reads CATSRGAASNQPQHF. The CDR3 DNA follows: TGTGCCACCAGCAGAGGAGCAGCGAGCAATCAGCCCCAGCATTTT. The chain combines TRBV15 with TRBJ1-5; D is unresolved. The ends were cut back, 1 base at V and 1 base at J, with 8 bases in the middle. The CDR3 is 15 amino acids. Germline V gene sequence: CDR1 LNHNV, CDR2 YYDKDF (reference sequence).

V usage is TRBV7-3 and J usage is TRBJ2-7, with D perhaps TRBD2 (6 bases). The CDR3 contains 16 residues. Germline V lookup: CDR1 SGHTA, CDR2 FQGTGA. V lost 2 bases and J 7 bases, leaving 21 bases between the germline ends. The CDR3 is CASSLGPGPAGGEQYF. The CDR3 DNA follows: TGTGCCAGCAGCTTAGGCCCCGGGCCCGCTGGGGGGGAGCAGTACTTC.

This clone was seen only a few times. J is TRBJ1-2 and V is TRBV28, with 8 positions matching TRBD1. The junction had 10 bases not matched to a gene; V was cut back by 3 bases and J by 7 bases. The CDR3 spans 15 residues. In germline, CDR1 is MDHEN, CDR2 SYDVKM. DNA of the CDR3: TGTGCCAGCAGTTTTGCGTTACCAGGGGGCGGTGGCTACACCTTC. This sequence encodes CASSFALPGGGGYTF.

The chain carries TRBV24-1 and TRBJ2-6; unclear D gene. The CDR3 is made up of 15 amino acids. V lost 5 bases and J lost 1, with 8 bases in between. Germline CDR1 KGHDR, CDR2 SFDVKD. The CDR3: CATSGPGSGANVLTF. DNA of the CDR3: TGTGCCACCAGTGGTCCAGGATCTGGGGCCAACGTCCTGACTTTC.

The chain links TRBV10-3 to TRBJ2-7; possible D gene TRBD1, 6 bases. The CDR3 covers 15 residues. V lost 0 bases to trimming and J lost 2 bases, with 11 bases between them. Per germline, CDR1 ENHRY and CDR2 SYGVKD. CDR3 region: CAISESTQGPYEQYF. The CDR3 DNA reads TGTGCCATCAGTGAGTCGACACAGGGTCCCTACGAGCAGTACTTC.

The gene calls are TRBV5-4 and TRBJ2-1; the D is unclear. V gave up 4 bases and J gave up 6 bases, with 11 bases separating them. This CDR3 spans 13 amino acids. Per germline, CDR1 SGHNT and CDR2 YYREEE (reference sequence). Written as DNA, the CDR3 is TGTGCCAGCAGCCCCCTTGGAGTCAATGAGCAGTTCTTC. The encoded protein is CASSPLGVNEQFF. Full variable domain (remainder filled in from reference TRBV5-4 and TRBJ2-1): ETGVTQSPTHLIKTRGQQVTLRCSSQSGHNTVSWYQQALGQGPQFIFQYYREEENGRGNFPPRFSGLQFPNYSSELNVNALELDDSALYLCASSPLGVNEQFFGPGTRLTVL.

The CDR3 DNA sequence: TGTGGGGGCAGGGAGAACAACGGAAACACCATATATTTT. As protein: CGGRENNGNTIYF. This chain connects TRBV21-1 to TRBJ1-3. TRBV21-1 is a pseudogene locus. The CDR3 is 13 residues long.

The chain couples TRBV5-6 to TRBJ2-5, with D unclear. In germline, CDR1 is SGHDT, CDR2 YYEEEE. The V end was cut by 2 bases, the J end by 0 bases, with 5 bases between. The CDR3 totals 13 residues. This CDR3 is CASSLNNQETQYF. CDR3 DNA: TGTGCCAGCAGCTTAAACAACCAAGAGACCCAGTACTTC.

The gene calls are TRBV7-6 and TRBJ2-1; D gene ambiguous. V was trimmed by 0 bases and J by 0 bases, leaving 12 bases between them. The germline V gene has CDR1 SGHVS and CDR2 FNYEAQ. This CDR3 is 17 amino acids long. DNA for the CDR3: TGTGCCAGCAGCTTAGCAAGGCCGACCAGCTCCTACAATGAGCAGTTCTTC. Protein: CASSLARPTSSYNEQFF.

This clone was picked up one time. V is TRBV27 and J is TRBJ2-1; 9 bases map to TRBD2. Germline V gives CDR1 MNHEY, CDR2 SMNVEV (reference sequence). The V and J ends lost 5 bases and 4 bases, in that order; junction bases with no gene match: 3. CDR3 size: 14 residues. The CDR3 here is CASSQTSGYNEQFF. In DNA form, the CDR3 reads TGTGCCAGCAGTCAGACTAGCGGTTACAATGAGCAGTTCTTC.

This clone was seen only a few times. The chain combines TRBV6-5 with TRBJ2-1; possible D gene TRBD2, 6 bases. Germline assignment: CDR1 MNHEY and CDR2 SVGAGI. The V end was cut by 2 bases, the J end by 3 bases, with 14 bases between. The CDR3 runs 16 residues. The chain's CDR3 is CASSYRGGYDYNEQFF. CDR3 DNA sequence: TGTGCCAGCAGTTACCGTGGGGGGTACGACTACAATGAGCAGTTCTTC.